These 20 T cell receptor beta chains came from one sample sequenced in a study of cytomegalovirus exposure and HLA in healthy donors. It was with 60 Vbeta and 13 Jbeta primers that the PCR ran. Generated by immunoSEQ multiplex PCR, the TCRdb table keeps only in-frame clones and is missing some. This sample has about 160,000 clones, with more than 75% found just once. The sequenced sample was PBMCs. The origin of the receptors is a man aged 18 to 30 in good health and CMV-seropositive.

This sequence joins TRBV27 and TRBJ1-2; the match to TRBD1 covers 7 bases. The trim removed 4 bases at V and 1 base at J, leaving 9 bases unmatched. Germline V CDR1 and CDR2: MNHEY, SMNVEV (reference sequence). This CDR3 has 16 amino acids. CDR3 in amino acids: CASSSVRQGGNYGYTF. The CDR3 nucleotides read TGTGCCAGCAGTTCAGTACGACAGGGAGGTAACTATGGCTACACCTTC.

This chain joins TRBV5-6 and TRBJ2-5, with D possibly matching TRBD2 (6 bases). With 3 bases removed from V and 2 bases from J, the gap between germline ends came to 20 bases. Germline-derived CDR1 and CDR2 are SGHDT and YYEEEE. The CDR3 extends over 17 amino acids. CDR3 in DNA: TGTGCCAGCAGCTCGGACGGATTGAGCGGGTTACAAGAGACCCAGTACTTC. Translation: CASSSDGLSGLQETQYF.

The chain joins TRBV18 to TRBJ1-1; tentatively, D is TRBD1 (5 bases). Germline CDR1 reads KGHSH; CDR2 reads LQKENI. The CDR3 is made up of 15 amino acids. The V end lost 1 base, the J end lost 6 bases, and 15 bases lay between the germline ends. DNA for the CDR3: TGTGCCAGCTCACCACAGGTGTACAGGAGCGCTGAAGCTTTCTTT. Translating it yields CASSPQVYRSAEAFF.

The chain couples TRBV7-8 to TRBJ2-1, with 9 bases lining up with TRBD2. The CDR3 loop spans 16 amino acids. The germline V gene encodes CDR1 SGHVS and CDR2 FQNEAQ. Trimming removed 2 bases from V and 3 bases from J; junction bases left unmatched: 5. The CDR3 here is CASSLYGGRVYNEQFF. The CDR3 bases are TGTGCCAGCAGCTTATACGGCGGGAGGGTCTACAATGAGCAGTTCTTC.

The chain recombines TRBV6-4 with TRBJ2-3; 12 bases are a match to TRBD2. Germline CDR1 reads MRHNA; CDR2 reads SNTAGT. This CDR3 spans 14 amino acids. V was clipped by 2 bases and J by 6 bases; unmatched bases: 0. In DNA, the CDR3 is TGTGCCAGCAGTGACGGACTAGCGGGGGATACGCAGTATTTT. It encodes CASSDGLAGDTQYF.

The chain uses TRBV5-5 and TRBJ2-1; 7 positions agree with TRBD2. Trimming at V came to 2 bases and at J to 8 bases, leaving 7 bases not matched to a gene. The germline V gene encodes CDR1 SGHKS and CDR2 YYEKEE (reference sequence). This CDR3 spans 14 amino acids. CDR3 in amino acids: CASSFRTSQDEQFF. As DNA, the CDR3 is TGTGCCAGCAGCTTCCGGACTAGTCAGGATGAGCAGTTCTTC. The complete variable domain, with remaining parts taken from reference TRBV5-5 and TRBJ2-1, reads DAGVTQSPTHLIKTRGQQVTLRCSPISGHKSVSWYQQVLGQGPQFIFQYYEKEERGRGNFPDRFSARQFPNYSSELNVNALLLGDSALYLCASSFRTSQDEQFFGPGTRLTVL.

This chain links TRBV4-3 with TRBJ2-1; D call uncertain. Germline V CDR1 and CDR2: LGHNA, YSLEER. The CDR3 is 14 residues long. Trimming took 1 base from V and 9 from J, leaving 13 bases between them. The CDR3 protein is CASSQGSDPGEQFF. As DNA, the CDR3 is TGCGCCAGCAGCCAAGGTTCTGATCCCGGTGAGCAGTTCTTC.

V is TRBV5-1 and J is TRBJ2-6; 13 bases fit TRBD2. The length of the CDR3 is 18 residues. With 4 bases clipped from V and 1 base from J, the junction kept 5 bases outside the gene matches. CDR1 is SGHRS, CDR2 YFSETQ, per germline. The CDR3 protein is CASSTGTSGISGANVLTF. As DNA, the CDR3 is TGCGCCAGCAGCACAGGGACTAGCGGGATATCTGGGGCCAACGTCCTGACTTTC.

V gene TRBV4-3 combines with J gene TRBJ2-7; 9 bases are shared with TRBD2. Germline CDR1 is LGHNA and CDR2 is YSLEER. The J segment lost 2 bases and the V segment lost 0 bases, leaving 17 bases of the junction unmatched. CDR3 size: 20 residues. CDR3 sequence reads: CASSQDVMRGGFSPPYEQYF. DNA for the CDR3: TGCGCCAGCAGCCAAGATGTAATGCGGGGGGGCTTTTCCCCCCCCTACGAGCAGTACTTC.

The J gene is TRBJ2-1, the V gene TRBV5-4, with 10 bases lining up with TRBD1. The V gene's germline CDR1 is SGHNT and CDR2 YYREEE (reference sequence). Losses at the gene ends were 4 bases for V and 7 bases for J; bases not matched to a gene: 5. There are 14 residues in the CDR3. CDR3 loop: CASSGTGVENEQFF. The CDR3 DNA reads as TGTGCCAGCAGCGGGACAGGGGTAGAGAATGAGCAGTTCTTC.

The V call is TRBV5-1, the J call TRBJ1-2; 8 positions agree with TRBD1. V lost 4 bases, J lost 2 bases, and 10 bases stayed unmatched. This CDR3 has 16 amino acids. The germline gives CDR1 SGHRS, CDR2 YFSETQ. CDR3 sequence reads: CASSPHRQGLNYGYTF. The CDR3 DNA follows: TGCGCCAGCAGCCCCCATCGACAGGGGTTGAACTATGGCTACACCTTC.

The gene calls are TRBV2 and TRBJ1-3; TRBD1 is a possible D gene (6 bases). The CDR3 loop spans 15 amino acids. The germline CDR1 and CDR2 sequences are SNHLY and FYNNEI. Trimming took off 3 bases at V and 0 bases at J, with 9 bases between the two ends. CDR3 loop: CASSEGQLSGNTIYF. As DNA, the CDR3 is TGTGCCAGCAGTGAGGGACAACTCTCTGGAAACACCATATATTTT. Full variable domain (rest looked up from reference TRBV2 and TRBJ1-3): EPEVTQTPSHQVTQMGQEVILRCVPISNHLYFYWYRQILGQKVEFLVSFYNNEISEKSEIFDDQFSVERPDGSNFTLKIRSTKLEDSAMYFCASSEGQLSGNTIYFGEGSWLTVV.

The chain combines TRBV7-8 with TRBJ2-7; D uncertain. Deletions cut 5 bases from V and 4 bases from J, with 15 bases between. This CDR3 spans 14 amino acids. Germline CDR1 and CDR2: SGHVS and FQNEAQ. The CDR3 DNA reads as TGTGCCAGCAGCCCAGGATTGTTTCCATACGAGCAGTACTTC. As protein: CASSPGLFPYEQYF.

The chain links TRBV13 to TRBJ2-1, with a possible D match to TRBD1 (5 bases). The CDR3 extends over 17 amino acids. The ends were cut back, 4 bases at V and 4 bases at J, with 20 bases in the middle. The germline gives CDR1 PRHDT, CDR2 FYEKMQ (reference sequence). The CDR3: CASSSSDTPDLYNEQFF. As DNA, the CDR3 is TGTGCCAGCAGCTCCTCGGACACGCCGGACCTTTACAATGAGCAGTTCTTC. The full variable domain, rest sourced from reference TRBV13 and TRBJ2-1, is AAGVIQSPRHLIKEKRETATLKCYPIPRHDTVYWYQQGPGQDPQFLISFYEKMQSDKGSIPDRFSAQQFSDYHSELNMSSLELGDSALYFCASSSSDTPDLYNEQFFGPGTRLTVL.

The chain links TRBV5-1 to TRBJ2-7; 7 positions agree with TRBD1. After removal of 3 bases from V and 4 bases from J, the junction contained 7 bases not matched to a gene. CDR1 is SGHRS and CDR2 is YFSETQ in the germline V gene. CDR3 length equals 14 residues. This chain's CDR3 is CASSWVGQEYEQYF. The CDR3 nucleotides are TGCGCCAGCAGCTGGGTAGGACAGGAGTACGAGCAGTACTTC.

The DNA for the CDR3 is TGTGCCAGCAGTTTTTTGGGCCCTAATCAGCCCCAGCATTTT. This codes for CASSFLGPNQPQHF. This chain connects TRBV28 to TRBJ1-5; unclear D gene. Germline V gene sequence: CDR1 MDHEN, CDR2 SYDVKM. V was pared by 3 bases and J by 4 bases, with 10 bases between. This CDR3 is built from 14 residues.

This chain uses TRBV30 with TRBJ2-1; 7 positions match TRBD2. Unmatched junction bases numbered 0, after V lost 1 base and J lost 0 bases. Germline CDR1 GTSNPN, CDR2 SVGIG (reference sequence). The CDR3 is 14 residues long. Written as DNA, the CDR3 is TGTGCCTGGAGTGGCGGGGGCTCCTACAATGAGCAGTTCTTC. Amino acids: CAWSGGGSYNEQFF.

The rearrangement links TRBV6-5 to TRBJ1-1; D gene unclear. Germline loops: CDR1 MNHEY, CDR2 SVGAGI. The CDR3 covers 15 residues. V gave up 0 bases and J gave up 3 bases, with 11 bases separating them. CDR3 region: CASSYSRWSDTEAFF. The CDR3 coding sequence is TGTGCCAGCAGTTACTCGCGGTGGTCCGACACTGAAGCTTTCTTT.

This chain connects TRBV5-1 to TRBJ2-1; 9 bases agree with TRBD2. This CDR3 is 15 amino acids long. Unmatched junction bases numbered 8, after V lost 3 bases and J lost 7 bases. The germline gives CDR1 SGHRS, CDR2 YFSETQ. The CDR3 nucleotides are TGCGCCAGCAGCTCCAAACTAGCGGGCAGGAATGAGCAGTTCTTC. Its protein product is CASSSKLAGRNEQFF.

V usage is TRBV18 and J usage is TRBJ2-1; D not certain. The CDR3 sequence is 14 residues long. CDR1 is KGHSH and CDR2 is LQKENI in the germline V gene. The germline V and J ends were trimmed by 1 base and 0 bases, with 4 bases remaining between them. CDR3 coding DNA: TGTGCCAGCTCACCACTGAGCTCCTACAATGAGCAGTTCTTC. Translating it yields CASSPLSSYNEQFF.